The 4 T cell receptor beta chains below all came from one sample that was sequenced in a study of Ad26.COV2.S vaccination and SARS-CoV-2 variants. The protocol was immunoSEQ multiplex PCR, while the TCRdb copy is restricted to in-frame clones and leaves out a portion. The sample has a few hundred thousand clones, under 90% seen once. The treatment here: some 20 received Ad26.COV2.S at low or high dose, single or two shots; five or six received placebo; per-sample allocation not given. Day 63 following the first vaccine or placebo injection was when the samples were taken. The sample here was peripheral blood, taken in a trial of Ad26.COV2.S vaccine versus placebo. The receptor source for this set is a person between 18 and 59 years old who received the Ad26.COV2.S COVID-19 vaccine or a placebo.

On this clone itself: Other DNA sequences in this specimen translate into the identical CDR3. The chain couples TRBV11-3 to TRBJ1-1; D remains unclear. This CDR3 region has 13 residues. Looked up from germline, CDR1 is SGHNT and CDR2 is YENEEA. V lost 3 bases, J lost 2 bases, and 7 bases lay in between. CDR3 in DNA: TGTGCCAGCAGCTTTGCGGAAAACACTGAAGCTTTCTTT. Translated: CASSFAENTEAFF.

The chain is built from TRBV6-5 and TRBJ1-1; D remains unclear. Between the trimmed V and J ends, which lost 4 bases and 5 bases, there was a span of 8 bases. The germline V gene encodes CDR1 MNHEY and CDR2 SVGAGI. The CDR3 spans 12 residues. The CDR3: CASSFRETEAFF. CDR3 DNA: TGTGCCAGCAGTTTTAGGGAGACTGAAGCTTTCTTT.

This chain uses TRBV6-2 or TRBV6-3 with TRBJ2-7; 10 positions match TRBD2. This CDR3 comprises 16 residues. The ends lost 3 bases at V and 0 bases at J; junction bases unmatched: 5. The germline V gene has CDR1 MNHEY and CDR2 SVGEGT. CDR3 loop: CASSYSTSGNSYEQYV. CDR3 in DNA: TGTGCCAGCAGTTATTCCACTAGCGGGAACTCCTACGAGCAGTACGTC.

This sequence joins TRBV2 and TRBJ1-4; D not certain. This CDR3 comprises 13 residues. Trimming cost V 8 bases and J 0 bases, with 7 bases left between them. Germline V gene sequence: CDR1 SNHLY, CDR2 FYNNEI. This chain's CDR3 is CASAGTTNEKLFF. The CDR3 region has the DNA TGTGCCAGCGCAGGTACAACTAATGAAAAACTGTTTTTT.